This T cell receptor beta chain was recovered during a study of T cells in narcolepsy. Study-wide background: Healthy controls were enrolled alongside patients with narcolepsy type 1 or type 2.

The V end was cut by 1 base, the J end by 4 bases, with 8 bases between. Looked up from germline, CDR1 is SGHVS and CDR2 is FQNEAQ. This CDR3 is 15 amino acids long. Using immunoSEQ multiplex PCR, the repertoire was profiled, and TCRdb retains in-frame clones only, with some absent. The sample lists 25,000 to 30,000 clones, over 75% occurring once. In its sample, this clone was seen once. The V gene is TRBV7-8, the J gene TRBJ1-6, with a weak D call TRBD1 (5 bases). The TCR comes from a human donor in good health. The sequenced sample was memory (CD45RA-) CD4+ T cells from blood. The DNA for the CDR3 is TGTGCCAGCAGCTTAGAGACAGCTTATAATTCACCCCTCCACTTT. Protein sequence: CASSLETAYNSPLHF.